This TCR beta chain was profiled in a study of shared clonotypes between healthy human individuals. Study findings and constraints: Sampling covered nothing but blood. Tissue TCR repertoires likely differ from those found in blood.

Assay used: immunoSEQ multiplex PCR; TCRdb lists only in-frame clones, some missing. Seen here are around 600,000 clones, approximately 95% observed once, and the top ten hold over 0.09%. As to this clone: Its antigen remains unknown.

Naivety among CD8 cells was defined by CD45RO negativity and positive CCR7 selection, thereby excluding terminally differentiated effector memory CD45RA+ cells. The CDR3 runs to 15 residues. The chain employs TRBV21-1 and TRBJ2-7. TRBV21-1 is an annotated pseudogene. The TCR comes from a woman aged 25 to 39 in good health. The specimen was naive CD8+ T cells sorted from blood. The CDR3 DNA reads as TGTGCCAGCAGGAAGATTGTACACGTGTTAGACGAGCAGTACTTC. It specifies CASRKIVHVLDEQYF.